The 23 T cell receptor beta chains below were found in one sample sequenced in a study of vaccination and CD4 T cells after COVID-19. What these receptors recognize is not known. Treatment: approximately nine-day PBMC culture with coronavirus spike peptide pools or control peptides (ViraFEST assay). Sequenced with the Oncomine TCR Beta short-read assay was DNA taken from cultured CD4+ T cells. One entry per CDR3 protein results from TCRdb running MiXCR on the PCR reads. The sample yields 15,000 to 18,000 distinct CDR3 sequences, roughly 52% seen once. The input for sequencing was CD4+ T cells from blood, cultured in vitro, taken before SARS-CoV-2 vaccination. All receptors come from a human donor who had recovered from COVID-19.

The J gene is TRBJ2-1, the V gene TRBV20-1, with TRBD2 as a possible D gene (6 bases). V lost 2 bases to trimming and J lost 3 bases, with 17 bases between them. CDR1 is DFQATT, CDR2 SNEGSKA, per germline (reference sequence). The CDR3 is made up of 16 amino acids. The CDR3 here is CSARTFSGLSYNEQFF. In nucleotides, the CDR3 is TGCAGTGCTAGAACATTCTCGGGACTGAGCTACAATGAGCAGTTCTTC.

A word on this clonotype: Germline and junction disagree at one end, which may indicate a read error. The chain couples TRBV12-3 or TRBV12-4 to TRBJ2-3; D tentatively reads TRBD1 or TRBD2 (5 bases each). The CDR3 has 14 amino acids. The CDR3 here is CAGSWDGNTDTQYF. CDR3 in DNA: TGTGCCGGCAGTTGGGACGGTAACACAGATACGCAGTATTTT.

The chain couples TRBV2 to TRBJ2-7, with TRBD2 matching over 7 bases. Germline CDR1 is SNHLY and CDR2 is FYNNEI. Trimming removed 4 bases from V and 6 bases from J; junction bases left unmatched: 3. This CDR3 is built from 12 residues. CDR3 sequence: CASSASSGEQYF. The CDR3 DNA reads as TGTGCCAGCAGTGCGTCTAGCGGCGAGCAGTACTTC.

This chain connects TRBV28 to TRBJ2-7; the D gene is possibly TRBD2 (5 bases). The CDR3 is made up of 17 amino acids. Germline CDR1 and CDR2: MDHEN and SYDVKM. Trimming pared 2 bases from V and 2 bases from J, leaving 19 bases between. The CDR3 is CASSLGIRLARTYEQYF. The CDR3 nucleotides are TGTGCCAGCAGTTTAGGAATCCGGTTAGCGCGAACCTACGAGCAGTACTTC. Full variable domain (remainder filled in from reference TRBV28 and TRBJ2-7): DVKVTQSSRYLVKRTGEKVFLECVQDMDHENMFWYRQDPGLGLRLIYFSYDVKMKEKGDIPEGYSVSREKKERFSLILESASTNQTSMYLCASSLGIRLARTYEQYFGPGTRLTVT.

In this sample, this clonotype turned up a few times. J is TRBJ1-2 and V is TRBV28; D is unresolved. The ends were cut back, 6 bases at V and 10 bases at J, with 18 bases in the middle. This CDR3 region has 13 residues. Looked up from germline, CDR1 is MDHEN and CDR2 is SYDVKM. As DNA, the CDR3 is TGTGCCAGCAGGATCGAGGAAAGAGCAGTCTACACCTTC. It yields the protein CASRIEERAVYTF.

There are a few counts of this clonotype. The chain joins TRBV6-2 or TRBV6-3 to TRBJ1-2; D may be TRBD1 (6 bases). V lost 6 bases and J lost 8, with 19 bases in between. CDR3 size: 14 residues. CDR1 and CDR2 (germline): MNHEY, SVGEGT. CDR3 protein: CASSRGGLLVGYTF. DNA for the CDR3: TGTGCCAGCAGCCGCGGGGGGCTGCTGGTAGGCTACACCTTC.

The chain carries TRBV5-5 and TRBJ2-3; TRBD1 might be the D (6 bases). V shed 3 bases and J shed 2 bases, with 10 bases lying between them. There are 14 residues in the CDR3. From germline, CDR1 is SGHKS and CDR2 YYEKEE (reference sequence). CDR3 nucleotide sequence: TGTGCCAGCAGCTCAGGACAGCACACAGATACGCAGTATTTT. As protein: CASSSGQHTDTQYF.

The V and J genes are TRBV19 and TRBJ1-5, with a possible D match to TRBD1 (5 bases). The germline gives CDR1 LNHDA, CDR2 SQIVND (reference sequence). V lost 7 bases, J lost 2 bases, and 15 bases lay in between. The CDR3 covers 15 residues. The DNA of the CDR3 is TGTGCCAGTACCCTTCAGGGAAACGGCAATCAGCCCCAGCATTTT. Protein product: CASTLQGNGNQPQHF.

This clonotype was detected only a few times. This chain links TRBV15 with TRBJ2-5, with TRBD2 matching over 16 bases. The V gene's germline CDR1 is LNHNV and CDR2 YYDKDF (reference sequence). The CDR3 extends over 18 amino acids. J gave up 4 bases and V 1 base, and 6 bases lay outside the gene matches. In DNA, the CDR3 is TGTGCCACCAGCAGAGGAGGGACTAGCGGGAGGGCACGAGAGACCCAGTACTTC. Amino acid sequence: CATSRGGTSGRARETQYF.

Only a few counts were recorded for this clonotype. The rearrangement links TRBV20-1 to TRBJ2-1; D is possibly TRBD2 (6 bases). This CDR3 spans 14 amino acids. CDR1 is DFQATT and CDR2 is SNEGSKA in the germline V gene (reference sequence). Trimming took 5 bases from V and 4 from J, leaving 15 bases between them. The CDR3 sequence: CSAHGGLGYNEQFF. The CDR3 coding sequence is TGCAGTGCTCACGGGGGTCTAGGGTACAATGAGCAGTTCTTC.

The J gene is TRBJ2-3, the V gene TRBV12-3 or TRBV12-4, with D hard to call. The CDR3 totals 13 residues. Deletions cut 3 bases from V and 0 bases from J, with 4 bases between. Here the CDR3 reads CASSLGSTDTQYF. CDR3 nucleotide sequence: TGTGCCAGCAGTTTGGGGAGCACAGATACGCAGTATTTT.

This clonotype has only a few counts. The chain combines TRBV10-3 with TRBJ2-7, with 7 bases matching TRBD1. Losses at the gene ends were 11 bases for V and 2 bases for J; bases not matched to a gene: 9. Per the germline V gene, CDR1 is ENHRY and CDR2 is SYGVKD. CDR3 size: 13 residues. For the CDR3, the DNA is TGTGCCTCGGCCGGGACAGCAACCTACGAGCAGTACTTC. Translated, it gives CASAGTATYEQYF.

The chain employs TRBV6-1 and TRBJ2-5; D call uncertain. The CDR3 has 13 amino acids. V gave up 2 bases and J gave up 5 bases, with 9 bases separating them. CDR1 is MNHNS and CDR2 is SASEGT in the germline V gene. CDR3 nucleotides: TGTGCCAGCAGTGAAATAAGTGCGGAGACCCAGTACTTC. This translates into CASSEISAETQYF.

The J gene is TRBJ2-5, the V gene TRBV7-9; D ambiguous. The V gene lost 5 bases and the J gene lost 0 bases, with 25 bases spanning the gap. The CDR3 length is 19 residues. Germline CDR1 is SEHNR and CDR2 is FQNEAQ (reference sequence). The CDR3 DNA reads as TGTGCCAGCAGCAGCCGACACAACGATAGCAGACGGTACCAAGAGACCCAGTACTTC. Translated: CASSSRHNDSRRYQETQYF.

The J gene is TRBJ2-1, the V gene TRBV10-2; 8 bases line up with TRBD1. The CDR3 extends over 14 amino acids. The junction had 7 bases not matched to a gene; V was cut back by 5 bases and J by 7 bases. CDR1 is WSHSY and CDR2 is SAAADI in the germline V gene. The CDR3 bases are TGCGCCAGCAGTCGACAGGGGATTTCAAATGAGCAGTTCTTC. Translation gives CASSRQGISNEQFF.

V gene TRBV27 combines with J gene TRBJ2-3; D remains unclear. The CDR3 loop spans 15 amino acids. Trimming removed 4 bases from V and 0 bases from J, with 11 bases in between. Germline lookup yields CDR1 MNHEY and CDR2 SMNVEV (reference sequence). CDR3 protein: CASSSPLYSTDTQYF. Written as DNA, the CDR3 is TGTGCCAGCAGTTCTCCCCTTTATAGCACAGATACGCAGTATTTT.

The V call is TRBV20-1, the J call TRBJ2-1; 8 positions agree with TRBD2. Germline V gene data show CDR1 as DFQATT and CDR2 as SNEGSKA (reference sequence). The CDR3 covers 16 residues. V lost 3 bases, J lost 6 bases, and 13 bases stayed unmatched. The CDR3 coding sequence is TGCAGTGCTAGTAATCTGGCGGGAGGAGACTCCAATGAGCAGTTCTTC. Translated, it gives CSASNLAGGDSNEQFF.

This clonotype was seen more than once but under ten times. The chain is built from TRBV12-3 or TRBV12-4 and TRBJ1-1, with 9 bases that match TRBD1. CDR3 length: 13 residues. Trimming took 6 bases from V and 5 from J; bases not matched to a gene: 4. Here the CDR3 reads CASSLQGATEAFF. The CDR3 DNA follows: TGTGCCAGCAGCTTACAGGGGGCGACTGAAGCTTTCTTT.

This clonotype was picked up a small number of times. This chain uses TRBV7-9 with TRBJ1-2; D may be TRBD1 (6 bases). The CDR3 extends over 12 amino acids. The V and J ends lost 5 bases and 8 bases respectively, with 12 bases between them. CDR1 and CDR2 from the germline V gene are SEHNR and FQNEAQ (reference sequence). The CDR3 loop reads CASSTQGLGYTF. CDR3 bases: TGTGCCAGCAGCACACAGGGTTTAGGCTACACCTTC.

The chain combines TRBV28 with TRBJ1-2; D remains ambiguous. The CDR3 has 13 amino acids. Germline CDR1 is MDHEN and CDR2 is SYDVKM. Between the trimmed V and J ends, which lost 2 bases and 8 bases, there was a span of 12 bases. Written as DNA, the CDR3 is TGTGCCAGCAGTTTAACCGTTCCCAGAGGCTACACCTTC. Translating it yields CASSLTVPRGYTF.

V gene TRBV12-3 or TRBV12-4 combines with J gene TRBJ2-3, with D possibly TRBD2 on 5 matching bases. The CDR3 has 14 amino acids. Trimming left V 6 bases short and J 2 bases short, with 12 bases between. The CDR3 nucleotides are TGTGCCAGCAGCCCCGGTGGACTCACAGATACGCAGTATTTT. Translating gives CASSPGGLTDTQYF.

The J gene is TRBJ2-1, the V gene TRBV2; 7 bases map to TRBD2. This CDR3 has 15 amino acids. CDR1 SNHLY and CDR2 FYNNEI come from the germline V gene. With V trimmed by 10 bases and J by 14 bases, 23 bases remained unmatched. CDR3 sequence reads: CATNGGVKRELSEFF. CDR3 nucleotide sequence: TGTGCCACCAATGGGGGGGTTAAGCGGGAACTAAGTGAGTTCTTC.

The chain couples TRBV6-2 or TRBV6-3 to TRBJ2-7; 14 nucleotides match TRBD2. The CDR3 is made up of 16 amino acids. Germline V lookup: CDR1 MNHEY, CDR2 SVGEGT. V gave up 6 bases and J gave up 7 bases; unmatched junction bases: 11. The chain's CDR3 is CASSPGLAGVTGEQYF. The DNA of the CDR3 is TGTGCCAGCAGCCCGGGACTAGCGGGAGTAACGGGGGAGCAGTACTTC.